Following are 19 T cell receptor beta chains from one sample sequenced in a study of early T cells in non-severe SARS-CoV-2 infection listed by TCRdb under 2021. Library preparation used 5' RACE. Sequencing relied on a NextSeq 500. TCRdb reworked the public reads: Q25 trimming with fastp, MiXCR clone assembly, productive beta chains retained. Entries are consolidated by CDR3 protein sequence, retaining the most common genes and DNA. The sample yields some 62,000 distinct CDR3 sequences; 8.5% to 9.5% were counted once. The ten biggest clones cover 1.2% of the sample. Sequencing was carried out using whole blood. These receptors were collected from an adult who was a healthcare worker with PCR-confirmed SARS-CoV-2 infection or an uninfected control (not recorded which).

The CDR3, as DNA: TGCAGTGCTAGTTCTGCCGGGACTAGCGGCCCTGATACGCAGTATTTT. Residues: CSASSAGTSGPDTQYF. The chain joins TRBV20-1 to TRBJ2-3, with TRBD2 identical over 11 bases. The CDR3 length is 16 residues. Germline CDR1 DFQATT, CDR2 SNEGSKA (reference sequence). J lost 6 bases, V lost 3 bases, and 11 bases had no gene match.

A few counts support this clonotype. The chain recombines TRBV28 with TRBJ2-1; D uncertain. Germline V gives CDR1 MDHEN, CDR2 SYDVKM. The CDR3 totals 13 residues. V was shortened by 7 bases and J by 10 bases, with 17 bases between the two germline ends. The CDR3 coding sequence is TGTGCCAGCACTCCCAGACCCCTGCAGGAGCAGTTCTTC. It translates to CASTPRPLQEQFF.

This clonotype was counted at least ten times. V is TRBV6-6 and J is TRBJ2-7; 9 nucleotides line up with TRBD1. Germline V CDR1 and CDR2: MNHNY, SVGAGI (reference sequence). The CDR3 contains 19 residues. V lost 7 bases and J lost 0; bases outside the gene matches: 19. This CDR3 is CASTNRSAPGTGSSYEQYV. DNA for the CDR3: TGTGCCAGCACCAACCGAAGTGCCCCCGGGACAGGGAGCTCCTACGAGCAGTACGTC.

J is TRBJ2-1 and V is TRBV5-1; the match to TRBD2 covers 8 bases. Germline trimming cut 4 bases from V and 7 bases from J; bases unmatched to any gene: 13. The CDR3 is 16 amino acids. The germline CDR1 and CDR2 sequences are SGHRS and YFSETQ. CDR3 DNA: TGCGCCAGCAGCCCTTTGGACGGGGGGGCTTCTAATGAGCAGTTCTTC. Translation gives CASSPLDGGASNEQFF.

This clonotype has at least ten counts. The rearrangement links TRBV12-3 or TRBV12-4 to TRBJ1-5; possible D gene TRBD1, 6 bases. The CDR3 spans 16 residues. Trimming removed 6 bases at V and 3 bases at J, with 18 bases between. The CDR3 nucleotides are TGTGCCAGCAGCGCTCTCCCTTCGGGGGCCAATCAGCCCCAGCATTTT. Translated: CASSALPSGANQPQHF.

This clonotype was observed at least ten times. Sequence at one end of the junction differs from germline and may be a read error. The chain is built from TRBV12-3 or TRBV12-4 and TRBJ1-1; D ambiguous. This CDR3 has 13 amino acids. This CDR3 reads CASSLGGNTEAFF. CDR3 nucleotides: TGCGCCAGCAGCTTGGGCGGAAACACTGAAGCTTTCTTT.

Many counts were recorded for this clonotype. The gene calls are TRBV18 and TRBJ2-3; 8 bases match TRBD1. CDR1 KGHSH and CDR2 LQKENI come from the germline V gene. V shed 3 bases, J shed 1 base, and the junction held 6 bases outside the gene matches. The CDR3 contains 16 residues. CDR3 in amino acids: CASSPLGTGGTDTQYF. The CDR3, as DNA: TGTGCCAGCTCACCCCTTGGGACAGGAGGCACAGATACGCAGTATTTT.

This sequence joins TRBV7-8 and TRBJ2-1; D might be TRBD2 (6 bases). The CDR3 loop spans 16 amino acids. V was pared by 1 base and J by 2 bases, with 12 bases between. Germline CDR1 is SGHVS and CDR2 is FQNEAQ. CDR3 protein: CASSLGGDVTYNEQFF. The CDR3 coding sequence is TGTGCCAGCAGCTTAGGCGGGGACGTGACCTACAATGAGCAGTTCTTC.

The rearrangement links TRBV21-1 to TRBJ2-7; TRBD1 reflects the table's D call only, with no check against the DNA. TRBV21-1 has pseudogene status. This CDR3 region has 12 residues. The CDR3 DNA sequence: TGTGCCAGCAGCAAAGACAGGGTCGAGCAGTACGTC. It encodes CASSKDRVEQYV.

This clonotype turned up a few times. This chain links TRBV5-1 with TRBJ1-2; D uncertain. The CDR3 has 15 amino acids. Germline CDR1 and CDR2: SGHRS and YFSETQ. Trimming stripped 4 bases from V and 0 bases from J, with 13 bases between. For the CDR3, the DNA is TGCGCCAGCAGCAGGGAGCCTAACACTAACTATGGCTACACCTTC. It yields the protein CASSREPNTNYGYTF. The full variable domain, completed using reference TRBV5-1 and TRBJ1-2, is KAGVTQTPRYLIKTRGQQVTLSCSPISGHRSVSWYQQTPGQGLQFLFEYFSETQRNKGNFPGRFSGRQFSNSRSEMNVSTLELGDSALYLCASSREPNTNYGYTFGSGTRLTVV.

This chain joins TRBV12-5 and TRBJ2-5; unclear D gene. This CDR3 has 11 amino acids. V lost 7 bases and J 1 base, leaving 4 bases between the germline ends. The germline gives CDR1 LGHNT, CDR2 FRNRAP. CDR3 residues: CASAVQETQYF. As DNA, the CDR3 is TGTGCTAGTGCCGTCCAAGAGACCCAGTACTTC. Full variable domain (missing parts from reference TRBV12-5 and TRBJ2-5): DARVTQTPRHKVTEMGQEVTMRCQPILGHNTVFWYRQTMMQGLELLAYFRNRAPLDDSGMPKDRFSAEMPDATLATLKIQPSEPRDSAVYFCASAVQETQYFGPGTRLLVL.

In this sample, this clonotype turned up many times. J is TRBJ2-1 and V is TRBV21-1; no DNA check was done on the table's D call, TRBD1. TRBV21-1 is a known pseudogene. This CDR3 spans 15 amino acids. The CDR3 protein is CAPGAVPERDNEQFF. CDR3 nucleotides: TGTGCCCCAGGCGCTGTACCCGAGCGAGACAATGAGCAGTTCTTC.

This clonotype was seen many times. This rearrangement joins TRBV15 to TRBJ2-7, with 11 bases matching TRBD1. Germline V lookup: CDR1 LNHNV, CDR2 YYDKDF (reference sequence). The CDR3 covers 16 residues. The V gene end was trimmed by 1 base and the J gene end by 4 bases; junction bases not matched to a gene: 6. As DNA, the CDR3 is TGTGCCACCAGCAGAGCACCCGGGACAGGGGGTTACGAGCAGTACGTC. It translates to CATSRAPGTGGYEQYV.

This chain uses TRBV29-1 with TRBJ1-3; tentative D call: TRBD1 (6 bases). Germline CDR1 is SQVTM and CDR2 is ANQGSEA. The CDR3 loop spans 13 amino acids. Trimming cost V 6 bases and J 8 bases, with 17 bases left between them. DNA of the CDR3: TGCAGCGTGGAGAAACAGGGTGCGGACACCATATATTTT. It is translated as CSVEKQGADTIYF.

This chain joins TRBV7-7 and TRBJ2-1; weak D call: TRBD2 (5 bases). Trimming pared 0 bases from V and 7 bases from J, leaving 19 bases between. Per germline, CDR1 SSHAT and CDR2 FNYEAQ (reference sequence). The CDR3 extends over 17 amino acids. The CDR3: CASSLALVLDGVNEQFF. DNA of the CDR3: TGTGCCAGCAGCTTAGCCTTAGTCCTGGACGGGGTGAATGAGCAGTTCTTC.

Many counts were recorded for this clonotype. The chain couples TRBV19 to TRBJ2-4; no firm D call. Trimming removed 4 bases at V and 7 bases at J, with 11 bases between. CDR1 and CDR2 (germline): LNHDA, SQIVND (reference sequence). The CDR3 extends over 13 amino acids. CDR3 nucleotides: TGTGCCAGTAGTAATACGGAACTTAACATTCAGTACTTC. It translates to CASSNTELNIQYF. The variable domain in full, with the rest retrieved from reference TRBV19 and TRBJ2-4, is DGGITQSPKYLFRKEGQNVTLSCEQNLNHDAMYWYRQDPGQGLRLIYYSQIVNDFQKGDIAEGYSVSREKKESFPLTVTSAQKNPTAFYLCASSNTELNIQYFGAGTRLSVL.

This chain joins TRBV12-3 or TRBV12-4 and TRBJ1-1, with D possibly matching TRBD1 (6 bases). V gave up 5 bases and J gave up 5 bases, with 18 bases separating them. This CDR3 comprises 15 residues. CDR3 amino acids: CASSLPGRQGTEAFF. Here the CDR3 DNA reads TGTGCCAGCAGTCTCCCAGGACGGCAGGGGACTGAAGCTTTCTTT.

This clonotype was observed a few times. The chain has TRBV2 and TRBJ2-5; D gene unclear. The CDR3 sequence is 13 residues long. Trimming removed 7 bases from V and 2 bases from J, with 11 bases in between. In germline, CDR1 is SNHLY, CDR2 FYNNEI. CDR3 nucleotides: TGTGCCAGCACTCGGCTACGACAAGAGACCCAGTACTTC. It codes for CASTRLRQETQYF.

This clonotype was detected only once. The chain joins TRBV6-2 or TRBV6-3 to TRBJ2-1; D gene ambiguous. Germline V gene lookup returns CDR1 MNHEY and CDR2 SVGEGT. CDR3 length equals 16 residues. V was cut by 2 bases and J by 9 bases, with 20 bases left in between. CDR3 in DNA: TGTGCCAGCAGTTACACAATCGACGCAGCCCGTAGTGAGCAGTTCTTC. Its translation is CASSYTIDAARSEQFF.